This T cell receptor (beta chain) came from a study of cytomegalovirus exposure and HLA in healthy donors. TCRdb's copy holds only in-frame clones and misses some; the assay was immunoSEQ multiplex PCR. In the table there are some 170,000 clones, roughly 86% of which are singletons. The ends were cut back, 3 bases at V and 0 bases at J, with 15 bases in the middle. Germline-derived CDR1 and CDR2 are SNHLY and FYNNEI. CDR3 length: 17 amino acids. Remarks on this clone: Its antigen remains unidentified.

Study-wide findings and caveats: In vitro work confirmed that a few CMV-associated chains recognize CMV antigens.

The sequence derives from a man between 18 and 29 years old in good health and CMV-seropositive. The sequencing sample was made of PBMCs. This chain connects TRBV2 to TRBJ1-3; D is unclear. The CDR3 is CASSDPFGSYSGNTIYF. The CDR3 nucleotides are TGTGCCAGCAGTGACCCCTTCGGGTCTTACTCTGGAAACACCATATATTTT.